This T cell receptor (beta chain) was profiled in a study of blood T cell repertoires in COVID-19 (dated by TCRdb to about 2020). For the study in its entirety: Samples from collaborators originated in the United States, Italy and Spain and spanned both the acute and convalescent phases of COVID-19. The material from the prospective study consisted of cDNA or gDNA derived from T cells, B-cell-depleted T cells, or PBMCs. Deeply sampled blood TCRbeta repertoires from subjects exposed to, actively infected with, or recovered from COVID-19 were included in the dataset. The repertoires were released in a freely available public database meant as a resource for research on the immune response to SARS-CoV-2. The samples were drawn from the first 160 participants of the ongoing ImmuneRACE study and from over 950 subjects provided by 6 global collaborators. The sample metadata nearly always contained a de-identified subject ID, COVID-19 status, age in years and sex. HLA class I and class II types, where available, came from metadata supplied by the sample provider rather than from assay-based typing. The research as a whole found: The quantity of clinical and demographic metadata differed by source and by participant and was supplied without curation.

CDR1 and CDR2 were assigned from the germline V gene as SGHRS and YFSETQ. The V and J ends are trimmed by 4 bases and 0 bases, leaving 16 bases between them. The CDR3 measures 16 amino acids from cysteine to phenylalanine. Solely the CDR3 DNA is kept, with 48 bases framed from the first base. Participants in the prospective study were enrolled through a virtual design, were aged roughly 18 to 90 years, and lived in some 24 United States geographic areas. In the prospective study, participants were assigned to cohorts based on the clinical history participants reported in a screening survey and a study questionnaire. Each participant in the prospective study had whole blood, serum and a nasopharyngeal or oropharyngeal swab collected by mobile phlebotomists. Over a 2-month period, participants in the prospective study had the option of providing additional blood draws and questionnaires. Before DNA extraction, blood samples from the prospective study were shipped at room temperature or frozen.

The immunoSEQ Assay, a bias-controlled multiplex PCR, was used to amplify TCRbeta CDR3 regions from genomic DNA. Per the source publication's procedure: The number of nucleated cells in each sample was estimated by amplification of reference gene primers within the assay. To quantify the absolute abundance of each unique TCRbeta CDR3 rearrangement, sequence reads were collapsed and filtered. For each sample, productive Simpson clonality was calculated by taking the square root of Simpson's diversity index across productive rearrangements. In TCRdb, the immuneACCESS table is reduced to in-frame sequences with V and J assigned. These tables do not hold every clone; where another copy was compared, an unresolved V gene accounts for under half, and the others remain unexplained. The D gene and trimming were derived from the DNA, and the V and J assignments and clone size from that table. This sample comprises roughly 170,000 clones, over 70% of them detected only once. The ten largest clonotypes hold 3.6% of the sample.

As for this clone: Its antigen specificity is not known. No base-level quality is on record; no much larger clone is a single base apart.

Sample: PBMCs or T cells enriched from blood (not recorded which). This sequence uses TRBV5-1 and TRBJ2-5; TRBD1 is a possible D gene, resting on 6 matching bases. The origin of this receptor is a woman aged 45-60 years in a cohort exposed to, infected with or recovered from COVID-19 (not recorded which). The CDR3 sequence is CASSTAKGGYQETQYF. The sequenced DNA: TGCGCCAGCAGCACCGCAAAAGGGGGATACCAAGAGACCCAGTACTTC.